This is a list of T cell receptor beta chains from one sample in a study of regulatory T cells in long-lasting Graves disease. Using its own MiXCR run on the multiplex PCR reads, TCRdb lists one record per CDR3 protein. The repertoire holds 600,000 to 650,000 distinct CDR3 sequences, with around 15% as singletons. Another study also made use of these data, one on T cells in Graves' hyperthyroidism and ophthalmopathy.

The sequenced sample was peripheral blood mononuclear cells (PBMCs), obtained at new diagnosis, from a patient treated with antithyroid drugs. All receptors derive from a woman aged 30 to 39 with Graves disease. The CDR3 runs from the conserved cysteine through the conserved F or W. Each record gives: J gene, clone size, V gene, D gene, CDR3 protein, CDR3 DNA. D genes are given only for firm matches. Only some rows state a clone size, as once, few, many or a class for expanded clones.

TRBJ1-2 | many | TRBV2 | . | CASSEEMQGRGRTGYTF | TGTGCCAGCAGTGAAGAGATGCAGGGTCGGGGTCGAACTGGCTACACCTTC
TRBJ1-2 | many | TRBV12-3/TRBV12-4 | . | CASSLTGNGYTF | TGTGCCAGCAGTTTAACAGGGAACGGCTACACCTTC
TRBJ1-5 | many | TRBV2 | . | CASSETKLGPNQPQHF | TGTGCCAGCAGTGAAACCAAACTAGGGCCCAATCAGCCCCAGCATTTT
TRBJ2-5 | many | TRBV2 | . | CASSDPIGGGSGRAQETQYF | TGTGCCAGCAGTGACCCGATAGGGGGCGGAAGCGGGAGAGCTCAAGAGACCCAGTACTTC
TRBJ2-1 | few | TRBV6-1 | TRBD2 | CASRPTAGRTPLGPYNEQFF | TGTGCCAGCAGACCAACAGCGGGAAGGACCCCCCTTGGCCCCTACAATGAGCAGTTCTTC
TRBJ2-5 | many | TRBV28 | . | CASSLLLETQYF | TGTGCCAGCAGTTTATTGTTAGAGACCCAGTACTTC
TRBJ1-2 | . | TRBV20-1 | TRBD1 | CSARQGIGYTF | TGCAGTGCTCGACAGGGGATCGGCTACACCTTC
TRBJ2-5 | few | TRBV7-6 | . | CASSGGLAQETQYF | TGTGCCAGCAGCGGTGGGCTAGCTCAAGAGACCCAGTACTTC
TRBJ1-4 | . | TRBV25-1 | . | CASSVGQGREKLFF | TGTGCCAGCAGTGTAGGGCAGGGGCGTGAAAAACTGTTTTTT
TRBJ1-6 | many | TRBV7-8 | . | CASRMGDTYNSPLHF | TGTGCCAGCAGGATGGGGGACACCTATAATTCACCCCTCCACTTT
TRBJ1-5 | many | TRBV28 | . | CASVGTYSNQPQHF | TGTGCCAGCGTTGGGACCTATAGCAATCAGCCCCAGCATTTT
TRBJ1-5 | . | TRBV30 | . | CAWSPPGRWGQPQHF | TGTGCCTGGAGTCCCCCAGGGCGGTGGGGTCAGCCCCAGCATTTT
TRBJ2-1 | . | TRBV6-2/TRBV6-3 | . | CASSPANKDNEQFF | TGTGCCAGCAGTCCGGCGAATAAGGACAATGAGCAGTTCTTC
TRBJ2-1 | . | TRBV10-3 | . | CAISESGRKTGNEQFF | TGTGCCATCAGTGAGTCGGGACGGAAGACAGGCAATGAGCAGTTCTTC
TRBJ1-1 | . | TRBV14 | TRBD1 | CASSRKLTGGQAFF | TGTGCCAGCAGCCGCAAACTTACAGGGGGACAAGCTTTCTTT
TRBJ2-4 | . | TRBV28 | . | CASRVDKAWAKNIQYF | TGTGCCAGCAGGGTGGACAAGGCCTGGGCCAAAAACATTCAGTACTTC
TRBJ2-7 | few | TRBV19 | TRBD2 | CASSWEGLGEQYF | TGTGCCAGTAGTTGGGAGGGCCTCGGAGAGCAGTACTTC
TRBJ1-2 | few | TRBV5-1 | . | CASSSDGLSYGYTF | TGCGCCAGCAGCTCCGACGGGTTATCTTATGGCTACACCTTC
TRBJ2-3 | . | TRBV5-1 | . | CASSTEGPTDTQYF | TGCGCCAGCAGCACCGAGGGGCCCACAGATACGCAGTATTTT
TRBJ2-1 | . | TRBV3-1 | TRBD2 | CASSQDKGLAGVGEQFF | TGTGCCAGCAGCCAAGATAAGGGACTAGCGGGAGTCGGGGAGCAGTTCTTC
TRBJ2-1 | . | TRBV18 | . | CASTTYNGEQFF | TGTGCCAGCACAACCTACAACGGTGAGCAGTTCTTC
TRBJ1-5 | few | TRBV19 | TRBD1 | CASSTSGTASNQPQHF | TGTGCCAGTAGTACGTCCGGGACAGCGAGCAATCAGCCCCAGCATTTT
TRBJ1-6 | few | TRBV4-1 | . | CASSLGQTDNSPLHF | TGCGCCAGCAGCCTTGGACAGACAGATAATTCACCCCTCCACTTT
TRBJ2-7 | few | TRBV27 | TRBD1 | CASRGTGGHQYEQYF | TGTGCCAGCAGAGGGACAGGGGGGCACCAATACGAGCAGTACTTC
TRBJ1-1 | few | TRBV7-6 | . | CASSSGLGATEAFF | TGTGCCAGCAGCTCGGGACTGGGGGCCACTGAAGCTTTCTTT
TRBJ2-1 | many | TRBV2 | TRBD2 | CASQAGGPWNEQFF | TGTGCCAGCCAAGCGGGAGGGCCTTGGAATGAGCAGTTCTTC
TRBJ2-2 | . | TRBV20-1 | TRBD2 | CSARSAMGLAYTGELFF | TGCAGTGCTAGATCAGCCATGGGACTAGCGTACACCGGGGAGCTGTTTTTT
TRBJ1-2 | few | TRBV28 | TRBD1 | CASSLVSGDSYGYTF | TGTGCCAGCAGTTTGGTTTCGGGGGACAGCTATGGCTACACCTTC
TRBJ2-7 | . | TRBV13 | . | CASSLAGGERTYEQYF | TGTGCCAGCAGCTTAGCTGGTGGAGAGAGGACCTACGAGCAGTACTTC
TRBJ2-3 | few | TRBV19 | . | CASSIDWQGADTQYF | TGTGCCAGTAGTATAGATTGGCAGGGCGCAGATACGCAGTATTTT
TRBJ2-7 | few | TRBV18 | TRBD1 | CASSIRDRTYEQYF | TGTGCCAGCTCGATCCGGGACAGAACCTACGAGCAGTACTTC
TRBJ1-2 | . | TRBV29-1 | . | CSVGSQWDNYGYTF | TGCAGCGTTGGAAGTCAGTGGGATAACTATGGCTACACCTTC
TRBJ2-3 | many | TRBV12-3/TRBV12-4 | . | CASSPAAGGADTQYF | TGTGCCAGCAGCCCCGCGGCAGGAGGGGCAGATACGCAGTATTTT
TRBJ1-1 | many | TRBV28 | . | CASSLQRTTIETEAFF | TGTGCCAGCAGCCTACAGAGAACGACCATAGAAACTGAAGCTTTCTTT
TRBJ2-7 | many | TRBV7-2 | TRBD2 | CASSLAEGLADIIF | TGTGCCAGCAGCTTAGCGGAAGGACTAGCCGATATAATCTTC
TRBJ1-1 | few | TRBV30 | TRBD1 | CAWRSQGVSEAFF | TGTGCCTGGAGATCCCAGGGGGTGAGTGAAGCTTTCTTT
TRBJ2-7 | . | TRBV6-2/TRBV6-3 | . | CASSSASYEQYF | TGTGCCAGCAGTTCGGCTTCCTACGAGCAGTACTTC
TRBJ2-3 | . | TRBV20-1 | . | CSARDPGVSYATDTQYF | TGCAGTGCTAGAGATCCCGGAGTATCTTATGCCACAGATACGCAGTATTTT
TRBJ2-2 | . | TRBV24-1 | . | CATSDPTGSGELFF | TGTGCCACCAGTGACCCTACAGGGTCCGGGGAGCTGTTTTTT
TRBJ2-7 | . | TRBV24-1 | . | CATSDSGRGNEQYF | TGTGCCACCAGTGATTCCGGCAGGGGAAACGAGCAGTACTTC
TRBJ2-5 | . | TRBV2 | TRBD2 | CASREGTQYF | TGTGCCAGCCGGGAGGGGACCCAGTACTTC
TRBJ1-2 | many | TRBV9 | . | CASSVSTGYGYTF | TGTGCCAGCAGCGTATCGACGGGCTATGGCTACACCTTC
TRBJ2-7 | many | TRBV27 | . | CASSLSLPPYEQYF | TGTGCCAGCAGTTTGAGTCTACCCCCCTACGAGCAGTACTTC
TRBJ1-4 | . | TRBV27 | TRBD1 | CASSSPGQGEKLFF | TGTGCCAGCAGTTCCCCGGGACAGGGTGAAAAACTGTTTTTT
TRBJ1-2 | few | TRBV10-2 | . | CASREGAGMGYGYTF | TGCGCCAGCCGCGAAGGGGCAGGGATGGGATATGGCTACACCTTC
TRBJ1-2 | few | TRBV4-1 | . | CASSLQAGNYGYTF | TGCGCCAGCAGCCTGCAGGCGGGGAACTATGGCTACACCTTC
TRBJ1-2 | many | TRBV27 | . | CASRFRHHGYGYTF | TGTGCCAGCAGGTTCCGACATCATGGCTATGGCTACACCTTC
TRBJ1-1 | many | TRBV29-1 | TRBD1 | CSVIPTGQGRTEAFF | TGCAGCGTTATTCCCACCGGACAGGGAAGGACTGAAGCTTTCTTT
TRBJ2-7 | once | TRBV7-7 | TRBD2 | CASSLDETSAYEQYF | TGTGCTAGCAGCTTAGACGAGACTAGCGCCTACGAGCAGTACTTC
TRBJ2-2 | many | TRBV5-1 | . | CASSRRDQDTGELFF | TGCGCCAGCAGCCGGAGGGACCAGGACACCGGGGAGCTGTTTTTT
TRBJ1-2 | many | TRBV5-1 | . | CASSLEIEYGYTF | TGCGCCAGCAGCTTGGAGATTGAGTATGGCTACACCTTC
TRBJ2-1 | many | TRBV6-1 | TRBD2 | CASRSRPAGEYEQFF | TGTGCCAGCAGGTCCCGTCCCGCGGGAGAATACGAGCAGTTCTTC
TRBJ1-2 | . | TRBV12-3/TRBV12-4 | TRBD1 | CASRHPGQDGYTF | TGTGCCAGCAGACATCCGGGACAGGATGGCTACACCTTC
TRBJ2-2 | many | TRBV11-3 | . | CASSQQEGAGELFF | TGTGCCAGCAGTCAGCAGGAGGGGGCCGGGGAGCTGTTTTTT
TRBJ2-2 | . | TRBV25-1 | . | CASRAPSAAGELFF | TGTGCCAGCAGGGCACCATCGGCAGCCGGGGAGCTGTTTTTT
TRBJ2-5 | . | TRBV11-2 | TRBD1 | CASSSTGETKYF | TGTGCCAGCAGCTCCACAGGGGAGACCAAGTACTTC
TRBJ2-7 | many | TRBV7-9 | . | CASSFVPKSYEQYF | TGTGCCAGCAGCTTCGTCCCCAAGTCCTACGAGCAGTACTTC
TRBJ1-1 | many | TRBV5-1 | . | CASSLDVGAKNTEAFF | TGCGCCAGCAGCTTGGACGTCGGGGCTAAGAACACTGAAGCTTTCTTT